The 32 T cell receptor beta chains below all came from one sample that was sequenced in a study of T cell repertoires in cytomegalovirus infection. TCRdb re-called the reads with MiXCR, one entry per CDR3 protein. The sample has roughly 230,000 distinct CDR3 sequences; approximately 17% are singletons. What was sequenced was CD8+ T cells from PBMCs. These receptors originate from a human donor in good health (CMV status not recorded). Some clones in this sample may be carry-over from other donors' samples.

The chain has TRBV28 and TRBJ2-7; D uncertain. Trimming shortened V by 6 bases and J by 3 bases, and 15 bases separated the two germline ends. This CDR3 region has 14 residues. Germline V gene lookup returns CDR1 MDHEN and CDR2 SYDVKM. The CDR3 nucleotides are TGTGCCAGCAGCAACTTGCGCCCTCTCTACGAGCAGTACTTC. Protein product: CASSNLRPLYEQYF. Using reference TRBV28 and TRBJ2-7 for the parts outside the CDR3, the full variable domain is DVKVTQSSRYLVKRTGEKVFLECVQDMDHENMFWYRQDPGLGLRLIYFSYDVKMKEKGDIPEGYSVSREKKERFSLILESASTNQTSMYLCASSNLRPLYEQYFGPGTRLTVT.

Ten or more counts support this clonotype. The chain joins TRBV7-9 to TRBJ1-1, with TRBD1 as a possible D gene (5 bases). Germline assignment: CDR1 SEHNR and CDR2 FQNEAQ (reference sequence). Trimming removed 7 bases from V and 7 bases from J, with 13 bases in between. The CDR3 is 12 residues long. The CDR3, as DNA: TGTGCCAGCACCGAGGGACGTCTTGAAGCTTTCTTT. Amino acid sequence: CASTEGRLEAFF. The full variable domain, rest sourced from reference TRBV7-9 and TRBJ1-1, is DTGVSQNPRHKITKRGQNVTFRCDPISEHNRLYWYRQTLGQGPEFLTYFQNEAQLEKSRLLSDRFSAERPKGSFSTLEIQRTEQGDSAMYLCASTEGRLEAFFGQGTRLTVV.

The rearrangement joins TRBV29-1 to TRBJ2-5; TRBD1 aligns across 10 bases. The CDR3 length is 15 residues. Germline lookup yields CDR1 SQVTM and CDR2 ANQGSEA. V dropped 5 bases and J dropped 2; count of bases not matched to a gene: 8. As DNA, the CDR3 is TGCAGCGTTAATTTTTGGACAGGGGGTCAAGAGACCCAGTACTTC. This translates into CSVNFWTGGQETQYF.

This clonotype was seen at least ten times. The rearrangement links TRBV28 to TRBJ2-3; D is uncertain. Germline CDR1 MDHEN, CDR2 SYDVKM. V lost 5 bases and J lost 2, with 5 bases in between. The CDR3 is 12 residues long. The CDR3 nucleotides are TGTGCCAGCAGTCCCACCACAGATACGCAGTATTTT. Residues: CASSPTTDTQYF.

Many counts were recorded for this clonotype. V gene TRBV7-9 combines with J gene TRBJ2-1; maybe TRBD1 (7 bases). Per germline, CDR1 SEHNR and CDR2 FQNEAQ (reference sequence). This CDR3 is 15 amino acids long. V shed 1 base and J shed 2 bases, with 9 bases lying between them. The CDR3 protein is CASSLGGTAYNEQFF. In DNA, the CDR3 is TGTGCCAGCAGCTTAGGCGGGACAGCCTACAATGAGCAGTTCTTC. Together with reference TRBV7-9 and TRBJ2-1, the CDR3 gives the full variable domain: DTGVSQNPRHKITKRGQNVTFRCDPISEHNRLYWYRQTLGQGPEFLTYFQNEAQLEKSRLLSDRFSAERPKGSFSTLEIQRTEQGDSAMYLCASSLGGTAYNEQFFGPGTRLTVL.

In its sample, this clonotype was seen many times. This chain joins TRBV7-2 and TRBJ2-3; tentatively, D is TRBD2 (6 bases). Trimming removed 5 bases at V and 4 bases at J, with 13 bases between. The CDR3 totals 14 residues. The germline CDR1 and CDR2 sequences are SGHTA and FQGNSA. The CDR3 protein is CASSARLGADTQYF. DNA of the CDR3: TGTGCCAGCAGCGCGCGACTAGGTGCAGATACGCAGTATTTT.

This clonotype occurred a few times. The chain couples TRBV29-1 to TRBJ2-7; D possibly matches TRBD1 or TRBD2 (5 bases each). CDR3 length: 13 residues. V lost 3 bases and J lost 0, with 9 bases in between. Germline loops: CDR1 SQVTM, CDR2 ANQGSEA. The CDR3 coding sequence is TGCAGCGTTGAGGGGACGGTCTCCTACGAGCAGTACTTC. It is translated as CSVEGTVSYEQYF.

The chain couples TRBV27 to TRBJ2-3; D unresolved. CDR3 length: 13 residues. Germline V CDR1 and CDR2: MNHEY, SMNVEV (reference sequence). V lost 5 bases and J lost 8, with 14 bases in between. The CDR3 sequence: CASSLNEMGTQYF. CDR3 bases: TGTGCCAGCAGTCTCAACGAGATGGGTACGCAGTATTTT.

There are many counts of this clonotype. This CDR3 is CATHWGEKLFF. CDR3 DNA sequence: TGTGCCACCCATTGGGGTGAAAAACTGTTTTTT. The chain links TRBV12-3 or TRBV12-4 to TRBJ1-4, with D unresolved. This CDR3 has 11 amino acids. Between the trimmed V and J ends, which lost 10 bases and 7 bases, there was a span of 10 bases.

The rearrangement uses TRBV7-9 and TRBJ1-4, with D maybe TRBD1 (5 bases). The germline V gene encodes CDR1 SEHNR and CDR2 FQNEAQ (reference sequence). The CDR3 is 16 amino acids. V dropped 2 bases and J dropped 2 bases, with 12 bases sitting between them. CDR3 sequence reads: CASSLFVRQTNEKLFF. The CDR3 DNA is TGTGCCAGCAGCTTATTCGTCCGACAGACTAATGAAAAACTGTTTTTT.

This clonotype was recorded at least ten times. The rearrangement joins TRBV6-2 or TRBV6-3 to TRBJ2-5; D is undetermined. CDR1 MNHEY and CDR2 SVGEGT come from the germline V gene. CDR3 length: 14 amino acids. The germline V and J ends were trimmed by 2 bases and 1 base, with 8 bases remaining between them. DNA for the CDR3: TGTGCCAGCAGTTACCGAGGATCCCAAGAGACCCAGTACTTC. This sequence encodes CASSYRGSQETQYF.

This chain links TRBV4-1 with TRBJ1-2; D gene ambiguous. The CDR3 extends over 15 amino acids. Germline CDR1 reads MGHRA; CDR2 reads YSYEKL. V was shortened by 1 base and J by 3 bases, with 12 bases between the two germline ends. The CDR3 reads CASSQGGGIDYGYTF. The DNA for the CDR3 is TGCGCCAGCAGCCAAGGTGGAGGGATCGACTATGGCTACACCTTC.

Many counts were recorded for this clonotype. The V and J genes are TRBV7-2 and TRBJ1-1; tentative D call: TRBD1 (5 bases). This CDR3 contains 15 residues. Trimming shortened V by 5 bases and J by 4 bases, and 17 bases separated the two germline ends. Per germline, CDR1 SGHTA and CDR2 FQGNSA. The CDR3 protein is CASSTAGWGGTEAFF. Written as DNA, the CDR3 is TGTGCCAGCAGCACGGCAGGATGGGGGGGCACTGAAGCTTTCTTT.

CDR3: CASSPRGTGGQSGGYTF. CDR3 sequence (DNA): TGTGCCAGCAGCCCTCGTGGGACAGGGGGCCAATCGGGGGGCTACACCTTC. This rearrangement joins TRBV7-6 to TRBJ1-2, with TRBD1 identical over 12 bases. CDR3 length equals 17 residues. V lost 5 bases, J lost 8 bases, and 15 bases stayed unmatched. The germline CDR1 and CDR2 sequences are SGHVS and FNYEAQ.

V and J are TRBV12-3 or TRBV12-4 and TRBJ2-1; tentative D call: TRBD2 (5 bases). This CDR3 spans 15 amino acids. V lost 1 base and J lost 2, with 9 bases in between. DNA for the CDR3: TGTGCCAGCAGTTTAGGACTACCCCCCTACAATGAGCAGTTCTTC. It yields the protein CASSLGLPPYNEQFF.

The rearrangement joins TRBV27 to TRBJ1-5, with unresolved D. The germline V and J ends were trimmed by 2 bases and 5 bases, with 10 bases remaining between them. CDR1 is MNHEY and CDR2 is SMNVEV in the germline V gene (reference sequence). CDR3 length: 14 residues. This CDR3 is CASSLSGLYQPQHF. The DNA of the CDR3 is TGTGCCAGCAGTTTAAGTGGTTTATATCAGCCCCAGCATTTT.

CDR3 residues: CASSLDGDSGANVLTF. The CDR3 DNA sequence: TGTGCCAGCAGCTTGGACGGAGACTCTGGGGCCAACGTCCTGACTTTC. This chain connects TRBV6-6 to TRBJ2-6; D remains unclear. CDR3 length: 16 amino acids. Trimming took 6 bases from V and 0 from J, leaving 12 bases between them. Germline V gene data show CDR1 as MNHNY and CDR2 as SVGAGI (reference sequence).

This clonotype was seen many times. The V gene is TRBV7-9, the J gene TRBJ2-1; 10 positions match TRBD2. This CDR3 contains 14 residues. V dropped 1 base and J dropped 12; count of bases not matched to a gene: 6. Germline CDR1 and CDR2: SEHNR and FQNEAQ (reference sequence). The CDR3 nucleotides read TGTGCCAGCAGCTTAGGCGCTCCTAGCGGGGGGCAGTTCTTC. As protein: CASSLGAPSGGQFF.

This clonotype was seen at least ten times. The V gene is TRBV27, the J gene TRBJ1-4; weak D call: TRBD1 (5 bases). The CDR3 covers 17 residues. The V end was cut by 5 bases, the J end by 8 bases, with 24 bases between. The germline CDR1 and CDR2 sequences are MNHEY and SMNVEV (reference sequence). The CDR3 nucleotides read TGTGCCAGCAGTCCCGGGGGGGTCAGGGAGGACCCCGAAAAACTGTTTTTT. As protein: CASSPGGVREDPEKLFF.

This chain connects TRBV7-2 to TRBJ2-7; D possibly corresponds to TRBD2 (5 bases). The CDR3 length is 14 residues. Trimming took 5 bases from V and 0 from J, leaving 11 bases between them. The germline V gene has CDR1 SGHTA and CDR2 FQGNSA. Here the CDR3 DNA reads TGTGCCAGCAGCCGCCCGGGGAGCTCCTACGAGCAGTACTTC. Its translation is CASSRPGSSYEQYF.

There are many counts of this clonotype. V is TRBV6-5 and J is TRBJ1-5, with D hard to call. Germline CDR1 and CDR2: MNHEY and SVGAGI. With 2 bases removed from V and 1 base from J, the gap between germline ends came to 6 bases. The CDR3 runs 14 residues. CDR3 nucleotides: TGTGCCAGCAGTTACGGAATCAGCAATCAGCCCCAGCATTTT. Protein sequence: CASSYGISNQPQHF.

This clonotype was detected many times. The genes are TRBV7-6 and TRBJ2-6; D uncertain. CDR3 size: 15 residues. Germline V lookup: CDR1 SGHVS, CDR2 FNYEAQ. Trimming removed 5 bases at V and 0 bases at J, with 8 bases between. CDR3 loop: CASSRSPSGANVLTF. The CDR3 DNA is TGTGCCAGCAGCCGCAGCCCCTCTGGGGCCAACGTCCTGACTTTC. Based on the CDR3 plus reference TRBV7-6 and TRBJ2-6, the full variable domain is GAGVSQSPRYKVTKRGQDVALRCDPISGHVSLYWYRQALGQGPEFLTYFNYEAQQDKSGLPNDRFSAERPEGSISTLTIQRTEQRDSAMYRCASSRSPSGANVLTFGAGSRLTVL.

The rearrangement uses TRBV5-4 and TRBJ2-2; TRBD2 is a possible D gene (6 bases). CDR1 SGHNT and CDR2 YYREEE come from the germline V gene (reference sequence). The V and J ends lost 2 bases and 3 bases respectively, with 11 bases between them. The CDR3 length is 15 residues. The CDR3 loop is CASSFGLADTGELFF. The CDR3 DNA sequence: TGTGCCAGCAGCTTTGGATTAGCGGACACCGGGGAGCTGTTTTTT.

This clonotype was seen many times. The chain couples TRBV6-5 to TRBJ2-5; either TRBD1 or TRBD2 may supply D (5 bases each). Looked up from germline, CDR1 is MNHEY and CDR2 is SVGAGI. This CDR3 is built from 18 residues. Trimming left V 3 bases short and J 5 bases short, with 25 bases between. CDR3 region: CASSYHPLRGRDPETQYF. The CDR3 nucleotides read TGTGCCAGCAGTTATCATCCCCTCCGGGGCCGGGACCCGGAGACCCAGTACTTC.

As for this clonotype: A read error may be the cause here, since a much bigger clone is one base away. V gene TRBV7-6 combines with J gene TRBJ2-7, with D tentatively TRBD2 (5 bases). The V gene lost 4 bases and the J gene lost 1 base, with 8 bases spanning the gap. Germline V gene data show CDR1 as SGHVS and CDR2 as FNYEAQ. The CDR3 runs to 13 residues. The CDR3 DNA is TGTGCCAGCAGCTCCCGGGGATCCTACGAGCAGTACTTC. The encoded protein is CASSSRGSYEQYF.

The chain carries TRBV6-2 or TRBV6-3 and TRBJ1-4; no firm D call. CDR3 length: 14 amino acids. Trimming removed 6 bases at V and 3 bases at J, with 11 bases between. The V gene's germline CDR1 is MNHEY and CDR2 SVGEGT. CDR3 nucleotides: TGTGCCAGCAGACCGACGGATTCTAATGAAAAACTGTTTTTT. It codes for CASRPTDSNEKLFF.

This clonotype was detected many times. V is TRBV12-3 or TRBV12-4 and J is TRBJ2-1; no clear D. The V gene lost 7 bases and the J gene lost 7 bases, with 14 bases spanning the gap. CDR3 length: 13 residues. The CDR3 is CASTNPERNEQFF. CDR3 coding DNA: TGTGCCAGCACCAACCCCGAACGGAATGAGCAGTTCTTC.

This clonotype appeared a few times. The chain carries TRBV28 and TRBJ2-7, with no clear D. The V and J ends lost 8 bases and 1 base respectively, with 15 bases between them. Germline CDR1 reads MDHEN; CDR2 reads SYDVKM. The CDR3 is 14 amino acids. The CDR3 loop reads CASDKPGRSYEQYF. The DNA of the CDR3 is TGTGCCAGCGATAAACCCGGCAGATCCTACGAGCAGTACTTC. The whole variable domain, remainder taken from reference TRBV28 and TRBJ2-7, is DVKVTQSSRYLVKRTGEKVFLECVQDMDHENMFWYRQDPGLGLRLIYFSYDVKMKEKGDIPEGYSVSREKKERFSLILESASTNQTSMYLCASDKPGRSYEQYFGPGTRLTVT.

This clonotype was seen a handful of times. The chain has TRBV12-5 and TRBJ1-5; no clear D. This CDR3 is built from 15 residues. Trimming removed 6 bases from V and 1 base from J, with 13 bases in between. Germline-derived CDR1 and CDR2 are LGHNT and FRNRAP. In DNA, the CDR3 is TGTGCTAGTGGGATAACCCAAGGGAGCAATCAGCCCCAGCATTTT. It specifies CASGITQGSNQPQHF.

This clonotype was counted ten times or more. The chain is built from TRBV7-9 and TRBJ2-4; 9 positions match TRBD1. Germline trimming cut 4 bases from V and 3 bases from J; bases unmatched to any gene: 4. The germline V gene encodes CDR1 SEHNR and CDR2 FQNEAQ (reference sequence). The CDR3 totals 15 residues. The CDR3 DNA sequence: TGTGCCAGCAGCTCCGGGACAGGGAACAAAAACATTCAGTACTTC. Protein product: CASSSGTGNKNIQYF.

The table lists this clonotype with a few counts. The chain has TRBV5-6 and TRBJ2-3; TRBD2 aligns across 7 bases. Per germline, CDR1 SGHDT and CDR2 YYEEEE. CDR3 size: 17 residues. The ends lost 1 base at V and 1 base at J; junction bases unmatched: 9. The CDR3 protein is CASSLLVGRGGTDTQYF. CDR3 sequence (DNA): TGTGCCAGCAGCTTGTTGGTGGGTCGGGGGGGCACAGATACGCAGTATTTT.

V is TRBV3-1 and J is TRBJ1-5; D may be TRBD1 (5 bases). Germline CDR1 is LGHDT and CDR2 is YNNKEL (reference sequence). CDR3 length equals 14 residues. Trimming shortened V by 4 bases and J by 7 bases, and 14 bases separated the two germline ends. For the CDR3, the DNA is TGTGCCAGCAGCCGGGGGTCGGAGGGGCAGCCCCAGCATTTT. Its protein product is CASSRGSEGQPQHF.